This T cell receptor (beta chain) was identified in a study of T cell changes during pregnancy in multiple sclerosis. This clone was observed a handful of times. Sequenced by immunoSEQ multiplex PCR; TCRdb stores in-frame clones only, minus some. The sample comprises tens of thousands of clones, 85% to 95% of which are singletons, and approximately 0.15% rests with the top ten. This clonotype originated in a female donor with multiple sclerosis, enrolled in a pregnancy study. The specimen was CD4+ T cells from peripheral blood mononuclear cells, collected after pregnancy.

CDR3 coding DNA: TGTGCCAGCAATATCGCGGGGGATGGCACTGAAGCTTTCTTT. Protein sequence: CASNIAGDGTEAFF. The J gene is TRBJ1-1, the V gene TRBV28; tentatively, D is TRBD1 (5 bases). Germline-derived CDR1 and CDR2 are MDHEN and SYDVKM. The CDR3 length is 14 residues. The V end lost 7 bases, the J end lost 4 bases, and 16 bases lay between the germline ends.